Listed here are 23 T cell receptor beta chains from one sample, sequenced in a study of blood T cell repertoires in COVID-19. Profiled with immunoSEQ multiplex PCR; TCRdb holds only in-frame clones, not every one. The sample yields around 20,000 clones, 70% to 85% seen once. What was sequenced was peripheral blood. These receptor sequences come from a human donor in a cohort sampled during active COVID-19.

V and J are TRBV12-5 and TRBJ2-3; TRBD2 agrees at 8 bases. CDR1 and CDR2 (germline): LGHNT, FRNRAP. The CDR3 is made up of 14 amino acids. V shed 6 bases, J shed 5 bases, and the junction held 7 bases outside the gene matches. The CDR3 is CASGVGLAVDTQYF. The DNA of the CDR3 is TGTGCTAGTGGGGTAGGACTAGCAGTAGATACGCAGTATTTT.

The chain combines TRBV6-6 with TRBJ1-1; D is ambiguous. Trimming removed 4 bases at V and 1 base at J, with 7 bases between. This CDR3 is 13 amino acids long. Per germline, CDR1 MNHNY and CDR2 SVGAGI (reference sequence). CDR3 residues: CASSSLSNTEAFF. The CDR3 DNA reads TGTGCCAGCAGTTCGTTATCGAACACTGAAGCTTTCTTT.

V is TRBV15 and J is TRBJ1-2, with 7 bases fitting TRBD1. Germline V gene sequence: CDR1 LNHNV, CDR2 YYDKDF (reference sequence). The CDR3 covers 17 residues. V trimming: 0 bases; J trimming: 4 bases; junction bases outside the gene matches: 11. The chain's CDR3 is CATSRDSLKGAGYGYTF. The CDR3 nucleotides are TGTGCCACCAGCAGAGATTCCTTGAAGGGGGCGGGCTATGGCTACACCTTC.

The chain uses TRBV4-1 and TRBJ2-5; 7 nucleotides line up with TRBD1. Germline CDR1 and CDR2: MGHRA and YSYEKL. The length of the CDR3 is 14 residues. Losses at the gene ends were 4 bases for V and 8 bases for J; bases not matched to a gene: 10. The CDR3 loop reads CASSPDRAPSTQYF. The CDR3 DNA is TGCGCCAGCAGCCCCGACAGGGCCCCCAGTACCCAGTACTTC.

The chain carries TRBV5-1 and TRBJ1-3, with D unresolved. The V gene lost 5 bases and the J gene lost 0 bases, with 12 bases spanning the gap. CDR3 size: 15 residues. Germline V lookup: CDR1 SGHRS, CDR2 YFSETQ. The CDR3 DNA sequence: TGCGCCAGCAGGACTGGGTCAGCCTCTGGAAACACCATATATTTT. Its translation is CASRTGSASGNTIYF.

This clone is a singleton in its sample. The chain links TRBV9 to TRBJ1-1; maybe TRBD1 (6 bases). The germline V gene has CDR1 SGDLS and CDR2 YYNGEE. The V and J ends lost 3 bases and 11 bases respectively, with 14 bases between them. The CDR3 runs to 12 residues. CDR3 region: CASSGTQGYAFF. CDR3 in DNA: TGTGCCAGCAGCGGGACACAGGGCTACGCTTTCTTT.

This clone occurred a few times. CDR3 DNA: TGTGCTAGTGGTTTTATTTCCATCCCGGGACTAGCGGGAGGAGGTTATGAGCAGTTCTTC. Translation: CASGFISIPGLAGGGYEQFF. V gene TRBV12-5 combines with J gene TRBJ2-1, with 15 bases fitting TRBD2. CDR1 and CDR2 (germline): LGHNT, FRNRAP. The CDR3 runs 20 residues. Trimming cost V 3 bases and J 8 bases; bases outside gene matches: 17.

The CDR3 protein is CASSPGTVAGETQYF. The CDR3 DNA follows: TGTGCCAGCAGCCCCGGGACAGTGGCAGGGGAGACCCAGTACTTC. This sequence joins TRBV7-9 and TRBJ2-5, with 7 nucleotides matching TRBD1. Germline V gene lookup returns CDR1 SEHNR and CDR2 FQNEAQ (reference sequence). The CDR3 totals 15 residues. V lost 5 bases, J lost 5 bases, and 11 bases stayed unmatched.

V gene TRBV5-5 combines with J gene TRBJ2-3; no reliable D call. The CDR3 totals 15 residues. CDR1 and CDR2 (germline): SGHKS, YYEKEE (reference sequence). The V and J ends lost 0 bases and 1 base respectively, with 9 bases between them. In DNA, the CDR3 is TGTGCCAGCAGCTTGGTAGTTTCCCGCACAGATACGCAGTATTTT. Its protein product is CASSLVVSRTDTQYF. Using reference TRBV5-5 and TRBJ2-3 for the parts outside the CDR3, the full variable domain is DAGVTQSPTHLIKTRGQQVTLRCSPISGHKSVSWYQQVLGQGPQFIFQYYEKEERGRGNFPDRFSARQFPNYSSELNVNALLLGDSALYLCASSLVVSRTDTQYFGPGTRLTVL.

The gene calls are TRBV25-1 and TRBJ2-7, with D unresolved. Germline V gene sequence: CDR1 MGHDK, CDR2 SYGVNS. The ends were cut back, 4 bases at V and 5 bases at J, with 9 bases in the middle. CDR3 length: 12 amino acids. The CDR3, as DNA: TGTGCCAGCAGTGGGAGTGGTCACGAGCAGTACTTC. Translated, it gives CASSGSGHEQYF.

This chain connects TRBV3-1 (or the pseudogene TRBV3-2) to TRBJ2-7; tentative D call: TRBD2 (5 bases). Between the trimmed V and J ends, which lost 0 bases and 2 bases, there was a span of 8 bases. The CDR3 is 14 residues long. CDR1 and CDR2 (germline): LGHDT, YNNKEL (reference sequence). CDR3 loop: CASSQEWRTYEQYF. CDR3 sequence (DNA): TGTGCCAGCAGCCAAGAGTGGAGGACCTACGAGCAGTACTTC.

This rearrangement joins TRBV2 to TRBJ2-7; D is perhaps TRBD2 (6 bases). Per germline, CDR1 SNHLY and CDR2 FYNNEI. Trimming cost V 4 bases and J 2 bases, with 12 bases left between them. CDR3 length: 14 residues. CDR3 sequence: CASSAGTGPYEQYF. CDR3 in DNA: TGTGCCAGCAGTGCCGGGACTGGACCCTACGAGCAGTACTTC.

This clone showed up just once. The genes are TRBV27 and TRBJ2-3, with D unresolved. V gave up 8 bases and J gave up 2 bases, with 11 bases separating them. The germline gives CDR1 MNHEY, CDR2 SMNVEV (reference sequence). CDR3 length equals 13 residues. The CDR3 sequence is CASGTELTDTQYF. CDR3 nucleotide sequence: TGTGCCAGCGGTACAGAGCTCACAGATACGCAGTATTTT.

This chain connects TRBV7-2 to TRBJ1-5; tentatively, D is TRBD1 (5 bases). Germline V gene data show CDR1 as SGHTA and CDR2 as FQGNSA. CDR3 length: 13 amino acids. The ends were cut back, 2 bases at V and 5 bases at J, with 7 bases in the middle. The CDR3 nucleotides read TGTGCCAGCAGCTTACAGGGTTATCAGCCCCAGCATTTT. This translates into CASSLQGYQPQHF.

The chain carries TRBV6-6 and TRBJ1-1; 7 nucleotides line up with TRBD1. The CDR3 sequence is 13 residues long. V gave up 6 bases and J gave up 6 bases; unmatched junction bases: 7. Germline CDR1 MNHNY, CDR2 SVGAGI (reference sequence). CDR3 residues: CASRPQGVAEAFF. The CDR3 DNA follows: TGTGCCAGCAGACCCCAGGGGGTGGCTGAAGCTTTCTTT.

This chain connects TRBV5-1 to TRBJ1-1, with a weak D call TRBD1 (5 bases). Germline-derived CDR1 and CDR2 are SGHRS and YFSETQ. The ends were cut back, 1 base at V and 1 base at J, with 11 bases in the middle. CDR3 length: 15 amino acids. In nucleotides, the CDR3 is TGCGCCAGCAGCTTGATCCAGGGAGGGAACACTGAAGCTTTCTTT. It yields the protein CASSLIQGGNTEAFF.

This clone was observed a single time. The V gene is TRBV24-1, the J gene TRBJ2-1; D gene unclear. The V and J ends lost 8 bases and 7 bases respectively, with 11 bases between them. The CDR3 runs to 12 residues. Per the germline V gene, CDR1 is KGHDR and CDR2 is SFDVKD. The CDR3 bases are TGTGCCACCAACACACCCGGGAATGAGCAGTTCTTC. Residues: CATNTPGNEQFF.

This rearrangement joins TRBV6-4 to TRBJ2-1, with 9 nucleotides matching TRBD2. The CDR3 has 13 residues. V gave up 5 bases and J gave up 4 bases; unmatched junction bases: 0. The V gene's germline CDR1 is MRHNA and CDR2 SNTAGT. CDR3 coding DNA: TGTGCCAGCAGTAGCGGGAGGTACAATGAGCAGTTCTTC. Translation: CASSSGRYNEQFF.

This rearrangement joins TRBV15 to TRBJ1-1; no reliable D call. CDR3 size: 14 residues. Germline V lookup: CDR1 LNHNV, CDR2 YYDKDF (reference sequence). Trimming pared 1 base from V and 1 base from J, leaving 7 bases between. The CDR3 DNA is TGTGCCACCAGCAGAGCCCGGTCGAACACTGAAGCTTTCTTT. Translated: CATSRARSNTEAFF. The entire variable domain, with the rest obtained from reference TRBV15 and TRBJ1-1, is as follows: DAMVIQNPRYQVTQFGKPVTLSCSQTLNHNVMYWYQQKSSQAPKLLFHYYDKDFNNEADTPDNFQSRRPNTSFCFLDIRSPGLGDTAMYLCATSRARSNTEAFFGQGTRLTVV.

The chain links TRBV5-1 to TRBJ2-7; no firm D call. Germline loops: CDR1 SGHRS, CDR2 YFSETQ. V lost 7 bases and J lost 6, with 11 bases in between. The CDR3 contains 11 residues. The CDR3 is CASSGPSEQYF. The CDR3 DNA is TGCGCCAGCTCAGGCCCCTCCGAGCAGTACTTC.

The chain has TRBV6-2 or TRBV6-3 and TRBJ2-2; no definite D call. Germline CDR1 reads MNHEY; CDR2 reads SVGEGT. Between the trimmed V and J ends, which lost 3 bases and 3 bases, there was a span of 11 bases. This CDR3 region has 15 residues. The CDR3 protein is CASSYEELDTGELFF. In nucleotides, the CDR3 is TGTGCCAGCAGTTATGAGGAGCTGGACACCGGGGAGCTGTTTTTT.

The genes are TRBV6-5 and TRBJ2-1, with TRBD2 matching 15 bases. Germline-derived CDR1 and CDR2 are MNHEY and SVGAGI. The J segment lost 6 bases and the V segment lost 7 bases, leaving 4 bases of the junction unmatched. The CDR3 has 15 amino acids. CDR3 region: CASTTGLAGGNEQFF. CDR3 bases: TGTGCCAGCACTACGGGACTAGCGGGAGGCAATGAGCAGTTCTTC.

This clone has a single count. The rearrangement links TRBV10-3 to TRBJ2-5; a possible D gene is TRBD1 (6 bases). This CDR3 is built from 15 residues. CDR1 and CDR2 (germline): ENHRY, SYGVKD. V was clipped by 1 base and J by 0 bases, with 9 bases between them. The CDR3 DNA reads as TGTGCCATCAGTGAGTACAGGGACAACCAAGAGACCCAGTACTTC. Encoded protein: CAISEYRDNQETQYF.